The 14 T cell receptor beta chains presented below share a single source sample, sequenced in a study of OX40 agonist ivuxolimab in advanced cancers. Profiling relied on immunoSEQ multiplex PCR, and the TCRdb table lists in-frame clones only, not all of them. The sample includes about 49,000 clones, 85% of them seen just once. Sequenced here: CD4+ or CD8+ T cells sorted from blood, sampled in a trial of the OX40 agonist ivuxolimab. The source of these receptors is an adult with an advanced solid tumor such as melanoma, head and neck, liver or kidney cancer.

In nucleotides, the CDR3 is TGTGCCAGCCACGCACCGGGGGGGACAGGGGAAACTTTC. Translated: CASHAPGGTGETF. The rearrangement links TRBV9 to TRBJ2-6; 10 nucleotides line up with TRBD1. The CDR3 length is 13 residues. CDR1 SGDLS and CDR2 YYNGEE come from the germline V gene. The J segment lost 19 bases and the V segment lost 7 bases, leaving 14 bases of the junction unmatched.

The rearrangement links TRBV21-1 to TRBJ2-3; whether TRBD1, the table's D call, matches the DNA was not checked. TRBV21-1 is noted as a pseudogene. This CDR3 has 14 residues. The CDR3 nucleotides are TGTGCCAGCAGCCCGGACAGGGACACAGATACGCAGTATTTT. Translating gives CASSPDRDTDTQYF.

The V and J genes are TRBV27 and TRBJ2-5; 9 bases map to TRBD2. Unmatched junction bases numbered 6, after V lost 0 bases and J lost 4 bases. CDR1 and CDR2 (germline): MNHEY, SMNVEV (reference sequence). The CDR3 contains 16 residues. Here the CDR3 DNA reads TGTGCCAGCAGTTTATCGGCGGGGGGGTATCGAGAGACCCAGTACTTC. It translates to CASSLSAGGYRETQYF.

The chain couples TRBV2 to TRBJ2-5; 11 nucleotides match TRBD2. The CDR3 sequence is 14 residues long. The junction had 4 bases not matched to a gene; V was cut back by 8 bases and J by 2 bases. CDR1 is SNHLY, CDR2 FYNNEI, per germline. The CDR3 DNA reads TGTGCCAGCGTGGGGACTAGCGGACAAGAGACCCAGTACTTC. Translating gives CASVGTSGQETQYF.

The CDR3 bases are TGTGCCAGCACCCGGGGCGGTCGGGAGCTGTTTTTT. Encoded protein: CASTRGGRELFF. This chain links TRBV9 with TRBJ2-2; the D gene could be TRBD1 or TRBD2 (5 bases each). V was clipped by 6 bases and J by 9 bases, with 12 bases between them. The CDR3 loop spans 12 amino acids. Germline V CDR1 and CDR2: SGDLS, YYNGEE.

A single count supports this clone. The chain joins TRBV7-7 to TRBJ2-1, with 11 bases matching TRBD1. Trimming at V came to 5 bases and at J to 8 bases, leaving 5 bases not matched to a gene. Germline CDR1 and CDR2: SSHAT and FNYEAQ (reference sequence). The CDR3 length is 14 residues. CDR3 amino acids: CASSLGGQGDEQFF. Written as DNA, the CDR3 is TGTGCCAGCAGCCTAGGGGGACAGGGGGATGAGCAGTTCTTC. Full variable domain (outside the CDR3, taken from reference TRBV7-7 and TRBJ2-1): GAGVSQSPRYKVTKRGQDVTLRCDPISSHATLYWYQQALGQGPEFLTYFNYEAQPDKSGLPSDRFSAERPEGSISTLTIQRTEQRDSAMYRCASSLGGQGDEQFFGPGTRLTVL.

V is TRBV30 and J is TRBJ1-2; 9 bases match TRBD1. The CDR3 length is 16 residues. V lost 0 bases and J lost 3; bases outside the gene matches: 8. The germline CDR1 and CDR2 sequences are GTSNPN and SVGIG (reference sequence). CDR3 loop: CAWSVTGTGGDYGYTF. The CDR3 bases are TGTGCCTGGAGTGTAACGGGAACAGGGGGCGACTATGGCTACACCTTC.

The rearrangement links TRBV6-1 to TRBJ2-7; D gene unclear. The CDR3 consists of 13 residues. Deletions cut 1 base from V and 2 bases from J, with 6 bases between. Looked up from germline, CDR1 is MNHNS and CDR2 is SASEGT. CDR3 DNA: TGTGCCAGCAGTGAAGGAGGCCCCTACGAGCAGTACGTC. It codes for CASSEGGPYEQYV.

The rearrangement links TRBV9 to TRBJ2-3; 10 bases agree with TRBD2. This CDR3 has 16 amino acids. V lost 0 bases to trimming and J lost 2 bases; unmatched junction nucleotides: 3. The germline V gene encodes CDR1 SGDLS and CDR2 YYNGEE. CDR3: CASSVGSGGYTDTQYF. The CDR3 nucleotides are TGTGCCAGCAGCGTAGGTAGCGGGGGGTACACAGATACGCAGTATTTT.

This chain links TRBV28 with TRBJ2-3; no reliable D call. Germline assignment: CDR1 MDHEN and CDR2 SYDVKM. V lost 6 bases and J lost 0, with 7 bases in between. The CDR3 covers 13 residues. The DNA for the CDR3 is TGTGCCAGCAGCCCGGTCAGCACAGATACGCAGTATTTT. Encoded protein: CASSPVSTDTQYF. Together with reference TRBV28 and TRBJ2-3, the CDR3 gives the full variable domain: DVKVTQSSRYLVKRTGEKVFLECVQDMDHENMFWYRQDPGLGLRLIYFSYDVKMKEKGDIPEGYSVSREKKERFSLILESASTNQTSMYLCASSPVSTDTQYFGPGTRLTVL.

This chain joins TRBV7-9 and TRBJ2-7; TRBD1 might be the D (5 bases). CDR3 size: 13 residues. The germline V gene encodes CDR1 SEHNR and CDR2 FQNEAQ (reference sequence). V was pared by 6 bases and J by 5 bases, with 14 bases between. CDR3 residues: CASSFGQHDEQYF. The CDR3 coding sequence is TGTGCCAGCAGTTTTGGACAACACGACGAGCAGTACTTC. Filled out from reference TRBV7-9 and TRBJ2-7, the complete variable domain reads DTGVSQNPRHKITKRGQNVTFRCDPISEHNRLYWYRQTLGQGPEFLTYFQNEAQLEKSRLLSDRFSAERPKGSFSTLEIQRTEQGDSAMYLCASSFGQHDEQYFGPGTRLTVT.

The chain uses TRBV30 and TRBJ2-2, with no clear D. Between the trimmed V and J ends, which lost 3 bases and 5 bases, there was a span of 7 bases. The V gene's germline CDR1 is GTSNPN and CDR2 SVGIG (reference sequence). This CDR3 is 12 amino acids long. The CDR3 DNA reads TGTGCCTGGAGGGTGCCTACCGGGGAGCTGTTTTTT. Its translation is CAWRVPTGELFF.

V usage is TRBV2 and J usage is TRBJ2-7; the D gene is possibly TRBD1 (5 bases). The CDR3 loop spans 13 amino acids. Germline CDR1 reads SNHLY; CDR2 reads FYNNEI. V gave up 3 bases and J gave up 1 base, with 7 bases separating them. The CDR3 reads CASSDHRSYEQYF. The CDR3 DNA reads as TGTGCCAGCAGTGATCACAGGTCCTACGAGCAGTACTTC. Full variable domain (remainder filled in from reference TRBV2 and TRBJ2-7): EPEVTQTPSHQVTQMGQEVILRCVPISNHLYFYWYRQILGQKVEFLVSFYNNEISEKSEIFDDQFSVERPDGSNFTLKIRSTKLEDSAMYFCASSDHRSYEQYFGPGTRLTVT.

The J gene is TRBJ2-3, the V gene TRBV9; D is unclear. The CDR3 runs to 13 residues. From germline, CDR1 is SGDLS and CDR2 YYNGEE. V was clipped by 0 bases and J by 4 bases, with 6 bases between them. The CDR3 DNA follows: TGTGCCAGCAGCGTAGTCGGCCCAGATACGCAGTATTTT. Its translation: CASSVVGPDTQYF.